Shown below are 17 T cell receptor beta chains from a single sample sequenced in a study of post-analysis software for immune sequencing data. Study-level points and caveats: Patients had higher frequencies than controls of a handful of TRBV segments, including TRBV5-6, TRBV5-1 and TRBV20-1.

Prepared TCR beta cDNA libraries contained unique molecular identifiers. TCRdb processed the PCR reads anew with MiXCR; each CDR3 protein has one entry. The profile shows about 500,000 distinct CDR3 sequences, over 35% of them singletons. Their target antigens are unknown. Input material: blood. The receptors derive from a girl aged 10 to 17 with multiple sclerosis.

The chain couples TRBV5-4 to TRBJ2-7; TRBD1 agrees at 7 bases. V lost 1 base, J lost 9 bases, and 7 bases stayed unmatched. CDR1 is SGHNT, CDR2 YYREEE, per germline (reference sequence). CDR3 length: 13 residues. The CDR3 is CASSLPTGNSQYF. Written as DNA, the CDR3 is TGTGCCAGCAGCTTGCCGACAGGGAATTCGCAGTACTTC.

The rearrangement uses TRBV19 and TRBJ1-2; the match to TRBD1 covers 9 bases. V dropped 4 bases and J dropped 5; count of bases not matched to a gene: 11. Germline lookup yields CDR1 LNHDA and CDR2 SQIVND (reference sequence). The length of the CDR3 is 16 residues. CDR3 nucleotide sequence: TGTGCCAGTAGTACCTCCGGGACAGGGAATTCGTATGGCTACACCTTC. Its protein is CASSTSGTGNSYGYTF.

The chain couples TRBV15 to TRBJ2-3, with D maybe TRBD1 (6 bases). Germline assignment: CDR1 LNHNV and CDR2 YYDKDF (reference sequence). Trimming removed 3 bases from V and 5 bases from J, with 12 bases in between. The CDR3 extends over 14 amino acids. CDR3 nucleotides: TGTGCCACCAGCAGGGCTGACAGGCGAGATACGCAGTATTTT. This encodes CATSRADRRDTQYF.

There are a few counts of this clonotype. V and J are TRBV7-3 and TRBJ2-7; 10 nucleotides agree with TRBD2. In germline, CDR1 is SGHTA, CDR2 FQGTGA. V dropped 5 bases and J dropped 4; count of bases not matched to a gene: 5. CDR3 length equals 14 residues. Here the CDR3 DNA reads TGTGCCAGCAGCGCAAGCGGGAGGGATTACGAGCAGTACTTC. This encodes CASSASGRDYEQYF.

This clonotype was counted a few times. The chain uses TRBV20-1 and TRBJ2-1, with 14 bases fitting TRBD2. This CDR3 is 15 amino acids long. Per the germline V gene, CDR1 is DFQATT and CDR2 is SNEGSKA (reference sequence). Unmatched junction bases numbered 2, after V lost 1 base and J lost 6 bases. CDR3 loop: CSARVGTSGSNEQFF. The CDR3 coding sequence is TGCAGTGCTAGAGTAGGGACTAGCGGGAGCAATGAGCAGTTCTTC.

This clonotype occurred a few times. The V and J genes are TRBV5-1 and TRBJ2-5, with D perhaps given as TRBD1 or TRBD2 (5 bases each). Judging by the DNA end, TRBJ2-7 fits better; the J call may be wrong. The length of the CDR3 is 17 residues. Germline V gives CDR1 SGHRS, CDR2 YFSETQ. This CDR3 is CASSFFSGTKSVSEQYF. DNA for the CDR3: TGCGCCAGCAGCTTCTTCTCCGGGACCAAATCCGTCTCCGAGCAGTACTTC.

The CDR3: CASSQDLGLAVTYEQYF. CDR3 bases: TGTGCCAGCAGCCAAGATCTGGGACTAGCGGTAACCTACGAGCAGTACTTC. This chain joins TRBV3-1 and TRBJ2-4; 11 bases match TRBD2. The J call may be incorrect, as the DNA end agrees better with TRBJ2-7. The CDR3 runs 17 residues. The germline V gene encodes CDR1 LGHDT and CDR2 YNNKEL (reference sequence).

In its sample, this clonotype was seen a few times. This chain's CDR3 is CAISESEGRGETEAFF. The CDR3 DNA reads TGTGCCATCAGTGAGTCCGAGGGCAGGGGAGAGACTGAAGCTTTCTTT. The chain has TRBV10-3 and TRBJ1-1; D possibly corresponds to TRBD1 (6 bases). CDR1 ENHRY and CDR2 SYGVKD come from the germline V gene. This CDR3 is built from 16 residues. Trimming took 0 bases from V and 5 from J, leaving 16 bases between them.

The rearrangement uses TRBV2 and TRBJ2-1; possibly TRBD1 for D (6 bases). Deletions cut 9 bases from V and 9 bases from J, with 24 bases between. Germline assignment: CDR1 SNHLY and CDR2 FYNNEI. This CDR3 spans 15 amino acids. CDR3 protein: CARTRSQGLGGEQFF. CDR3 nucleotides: TGTGCCAGAACAAGGTCACAGGGTCTGGGTGGTGAGCAGTTCTTC.

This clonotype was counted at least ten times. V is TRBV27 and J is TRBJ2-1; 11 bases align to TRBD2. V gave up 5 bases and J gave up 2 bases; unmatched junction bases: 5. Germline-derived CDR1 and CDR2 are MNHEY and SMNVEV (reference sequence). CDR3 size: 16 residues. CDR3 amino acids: CASSPSGRTTYNEQFF. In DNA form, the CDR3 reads TGTGCCAGCAGTCCTAGCGGGAGGACCACCTACAATGAGCAGTTCTTC.

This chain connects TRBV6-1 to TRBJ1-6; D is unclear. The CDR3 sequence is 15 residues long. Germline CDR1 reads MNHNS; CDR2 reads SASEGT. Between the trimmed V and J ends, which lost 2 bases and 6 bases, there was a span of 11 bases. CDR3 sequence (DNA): TGTGCCAGCAGTGAATTTGGCTTTGCTAATTCACCCCTCCACTTT. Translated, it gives CASSEFGFANSPLHF.

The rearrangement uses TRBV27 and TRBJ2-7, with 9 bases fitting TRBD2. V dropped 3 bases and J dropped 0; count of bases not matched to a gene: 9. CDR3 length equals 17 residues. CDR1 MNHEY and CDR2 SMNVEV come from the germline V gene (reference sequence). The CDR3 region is CASSLGSGSLFSYEQYF. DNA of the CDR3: TGTGCCAGCAGTTTGGGTAGCGGGAGCCTCTTCTCCTACGAGCAGTACTTC.

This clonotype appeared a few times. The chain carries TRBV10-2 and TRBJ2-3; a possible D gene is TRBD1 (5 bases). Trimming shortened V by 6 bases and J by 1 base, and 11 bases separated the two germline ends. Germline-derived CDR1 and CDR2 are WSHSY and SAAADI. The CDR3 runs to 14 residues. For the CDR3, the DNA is TGCGCCAGCAGCACAGGAGCCGGCACAGATACGCAGTATTTT. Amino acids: CASSTGAGTDTQYF.

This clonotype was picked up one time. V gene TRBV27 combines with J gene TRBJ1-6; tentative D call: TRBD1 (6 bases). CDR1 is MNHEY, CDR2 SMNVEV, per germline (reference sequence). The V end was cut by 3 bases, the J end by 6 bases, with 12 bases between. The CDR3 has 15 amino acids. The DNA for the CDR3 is TGTGCCAGCAGTTTCTTCCCGGACAGTAATTCACCCCTCCACTTT. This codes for CASSFFPDSNSPLHF.

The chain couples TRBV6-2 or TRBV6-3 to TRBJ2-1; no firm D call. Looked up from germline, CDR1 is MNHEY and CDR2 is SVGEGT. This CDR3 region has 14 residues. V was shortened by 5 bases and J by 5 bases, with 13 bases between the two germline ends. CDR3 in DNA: TGTGCCAGCAGTGACTTTAAAATGAACAATGAGCAGTTCTTC. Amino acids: CASSDFKMNNEQFF.

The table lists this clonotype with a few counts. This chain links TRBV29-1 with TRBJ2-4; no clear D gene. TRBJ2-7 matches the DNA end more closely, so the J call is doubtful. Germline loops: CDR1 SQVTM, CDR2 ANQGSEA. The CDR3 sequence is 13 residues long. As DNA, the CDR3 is TGCAGCGTTGCCCCCGGGCTACCCTACGAGCAGTACTTC. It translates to CSVAPGLPYEQYF.

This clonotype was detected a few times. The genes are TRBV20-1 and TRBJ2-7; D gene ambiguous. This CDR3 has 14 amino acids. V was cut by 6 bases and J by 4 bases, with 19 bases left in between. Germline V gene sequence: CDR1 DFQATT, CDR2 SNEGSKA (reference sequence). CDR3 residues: CSARKRPLPYEQYF. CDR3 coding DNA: TGCAGTGCCCGGAAGAGGCCGTTACCTTACGAGCAGTACTTC.